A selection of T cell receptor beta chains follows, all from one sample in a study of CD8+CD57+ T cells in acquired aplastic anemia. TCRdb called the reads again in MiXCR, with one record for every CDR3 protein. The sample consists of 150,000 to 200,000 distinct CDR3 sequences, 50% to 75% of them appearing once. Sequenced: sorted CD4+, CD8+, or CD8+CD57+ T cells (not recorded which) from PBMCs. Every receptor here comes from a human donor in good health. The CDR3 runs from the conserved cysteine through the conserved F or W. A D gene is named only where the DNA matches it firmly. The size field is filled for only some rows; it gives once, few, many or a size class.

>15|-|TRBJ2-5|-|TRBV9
TGTGCCAGCAGCGTAGGGGTTGGGTACCAAGAGACCCAGTACTTC
CASSVGVGYQETQYF
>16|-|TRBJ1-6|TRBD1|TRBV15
TGTGCCACCAGCAGGAGGACAGGGGTCAATAATTCACCCCTCCACTTT
CATSRRTGVNNSPLHF
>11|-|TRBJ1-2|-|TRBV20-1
TGCAGCGGTTGGCAGGGTCAGGGCTACACCTTC
CSGWQGQGYTF
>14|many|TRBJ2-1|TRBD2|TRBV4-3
TGCGCCAGCAGCCAAGGCGGGGGGTTCAATGAGCAGTTCTTC
CASSQGGGFNEQFF
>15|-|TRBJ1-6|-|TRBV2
TGTGCCAGCACGTACGAAGTCTCCTATAATTCACCCCTCCACTTT
CASTYEVSYNSPLHF
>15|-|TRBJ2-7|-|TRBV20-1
TGCAGTGCTAGAGGGGGCCAGGGTATCTCCTACGAGCAGTACTTC
CSARGGQGISYEQYF
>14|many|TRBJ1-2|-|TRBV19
TGTGCCAGTAGAAGTTCAGGGACAAACTATGGCTACACCTTC
CASRSSGTNYGYTF
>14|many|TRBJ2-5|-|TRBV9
TGTGCCAGCAGCGGGGGCGGGGCCGGGGAGACCCAGTACTTC
CASSGGGAGETQYF
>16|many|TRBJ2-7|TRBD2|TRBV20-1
TGCAGTGCTGGGGGACTAGCGGGAGGGTCTTCCTACGAGCAGTACTTC
CSAGGLAGGSSYEQYF
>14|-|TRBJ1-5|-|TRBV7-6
TGTGCCAGCAGCTTACAGGGAGCTGGACAGCCCCAGCATTTT
CASSLQGAGQPQHF
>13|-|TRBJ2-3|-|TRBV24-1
TGTGCCACCAGTCTTCCGGGTGTGGATACGCAGTATTTT
CATSLPGVDTQYF
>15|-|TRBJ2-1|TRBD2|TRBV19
TGTGCCAGTAGTATAAACAGCGGGGGGGAAAATGAGCAGTTCTTC
CASSINSGGENEQFF
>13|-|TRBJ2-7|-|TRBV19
TGTGCCAGTTCGGCGGCTGAGCCCTACGAGCAGTACTTC
CASSAAEPYEQYF
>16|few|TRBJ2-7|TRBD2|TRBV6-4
TGTGCCAGCAGTGCCACCGGGACTAGCGCGTACTCCGAGCAGTACTTC
CASSATGTSAYSEQYF
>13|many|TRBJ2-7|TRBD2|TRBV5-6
TGTGCCAGCCTGGGACTAGGAGCCTACGAGCAGTACTTC
CASLGLGAYEQYF
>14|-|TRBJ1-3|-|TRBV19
TGTGCCAGTAGTGCTCAGGGGTCTGGAAACACCATGTATTTT
CASSAQGSGNTMYF
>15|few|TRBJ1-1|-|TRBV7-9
TGTGCCAGCAGCTTGAGGGTGGCAACCGGCTTAGAAGCTTTCTTT
CASSLRVATGLEAFF
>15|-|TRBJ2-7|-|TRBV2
TGTGCCAGCAGTGAGGGGAAGGGGGTGGACTACGAGCAGTACTTC
CASSEGKGVDYEQYF
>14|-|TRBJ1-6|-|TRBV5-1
TGCGCCAGCAGCAACGGGGGTTTTGATTCACCCCTCCACTTT
CASSNGGFDSPLHF
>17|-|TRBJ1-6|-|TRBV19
TGTGCCAGTAGGCTGACACTCGACCCCGGAGATAATTCACCCCTCCACTTT
CASRLTLDPGDNSPLHF
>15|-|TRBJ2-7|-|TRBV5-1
TGCGCCAGCAGCTTGGTGGAGGGGGCCTGGGACGAGCAGTACTTC
CASSLVEGAWDEQYF
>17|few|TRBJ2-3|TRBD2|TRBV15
TGTGCCACCAGCAGTCCCGCGGGGCGGGAGGGCACAGATACGCAGTATTTT
CATSSPAGREGTDTQYF
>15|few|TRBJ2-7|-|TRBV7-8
TGTGCCAGCAGCTTACGACTAGGCAGCCCCTACGAGCAGTACTTC
CASSLRLGSPYEQYF
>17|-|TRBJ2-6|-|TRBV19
TGTGCCAGTAGTACTCTTGGGCGTTACTCTGGGGCCAACGTCCTGACTTTC
CASSTLGRYSGANVLTF
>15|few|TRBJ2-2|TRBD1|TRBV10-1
TGCGCCAGCAGTGAGGGGACAGCGAACACCGGGGAGCTGTTTTTT
CASSEGTANTGELFF
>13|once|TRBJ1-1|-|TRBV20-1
TGCAGTGCTAGTGAGTCGGTCAACACTGAAGCTTTCTTT
CSASESVNTEAFF
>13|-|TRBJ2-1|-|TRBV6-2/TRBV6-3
TGTGCCAGCAGTTACAGCTCCTACAATGAGCAGTTCTTC
CASSYSSYNEQFF
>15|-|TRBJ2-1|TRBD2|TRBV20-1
TGCAGTGCTAGAGGGGACGGACTAGCGGGTGTTGAGCAGTTCTTC
CSARGDGLAGVEQFF
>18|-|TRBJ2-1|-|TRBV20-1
TGCAGTGCTAGAGGCGATGTGACGTGGCGATGGTCACACAATGAGCAGTTCTTC
CSARGDVTWRWSHNEQFF
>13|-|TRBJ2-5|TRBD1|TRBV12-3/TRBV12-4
TGTGCCAGCAGTCCGGGACAGGGAGAGACCCAGTACTTC
CASSPGQGETQYF
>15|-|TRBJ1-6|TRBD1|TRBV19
TGTGCCAGTAGTATAGTAGGGACAGGGCGTTCACCCCTCCACTTT
CASSIVGTGRSPLHF
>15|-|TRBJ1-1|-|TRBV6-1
TGTGCCAGCAGTGCCGCAGGGCACACGAACACTGAAGCTTTCTTT
CASSAAGHTNTEAFF
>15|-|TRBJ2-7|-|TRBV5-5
TGTGCCAGCAGCTTTCTTACGTATACCAAGGGGGAGCAGTACTTC
CASSFLTYTKGEQYF
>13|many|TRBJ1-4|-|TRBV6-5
TGTGCCAGCGGGGGACGGCCTAATGAAAAACTGTTTTTT
CASGGRPNEKLFF
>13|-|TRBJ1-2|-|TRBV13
TGTGCCAGCAGCATGATATTGGGCTATGGCTACACCTTC
CASSMILGYGYTF
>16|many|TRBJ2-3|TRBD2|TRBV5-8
TGTGCCAGCAACGACCTAGCGGGAGGGCCATTGGATACGCAGTATTTT
CASNDLAGGPLDTQYF
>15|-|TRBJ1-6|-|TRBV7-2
TGTGCCAGCAGCTTAGCGGCAGGGGATGATTCACCCCTCCACTTT
CASSLAAGDDSPLHF
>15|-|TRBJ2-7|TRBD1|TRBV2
TGTGCCAGCACCCTTAGTGGGACAGGGTACAACGAGCAGTACTTC
CASTLSGTGYNEQYF
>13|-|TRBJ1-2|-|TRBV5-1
TGTGCCAGCAGCTCCGCAGGGTTCGGTGGCTACACCTTC
CASSSAGFGGYTF